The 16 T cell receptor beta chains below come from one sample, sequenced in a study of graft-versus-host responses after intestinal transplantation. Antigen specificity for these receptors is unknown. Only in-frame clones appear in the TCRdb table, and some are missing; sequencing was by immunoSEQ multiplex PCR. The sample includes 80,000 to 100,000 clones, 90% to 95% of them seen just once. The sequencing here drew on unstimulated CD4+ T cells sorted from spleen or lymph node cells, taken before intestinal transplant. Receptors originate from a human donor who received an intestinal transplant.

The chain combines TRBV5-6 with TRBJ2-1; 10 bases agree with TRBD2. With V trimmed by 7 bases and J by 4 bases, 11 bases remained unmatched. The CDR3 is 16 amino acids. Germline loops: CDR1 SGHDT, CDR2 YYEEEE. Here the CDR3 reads CASYSGGSKFYNEQFF. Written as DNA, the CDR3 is TGTGCCAGCTATAGCGGGGGGTCAAAATTTTACAATGAGCAGTTCTTC. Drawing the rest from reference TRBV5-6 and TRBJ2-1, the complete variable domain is DAGVTQSPTHLIKTRGQQVTLRCSPKSGHDTVSWYQQALGQGPQFIFQYYEEEERQRGNFPDRFSGHQFPNYSSELNVNALLLGDSALYLCASYSGGSKFYNEQFFGPGTRLTVL.

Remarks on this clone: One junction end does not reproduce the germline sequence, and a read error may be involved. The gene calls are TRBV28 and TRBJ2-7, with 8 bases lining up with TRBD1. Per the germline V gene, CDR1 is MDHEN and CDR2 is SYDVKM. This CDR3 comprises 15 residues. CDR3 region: CASSLLGQGSHEQYF. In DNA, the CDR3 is TGTGCCAGCAGTTTATTAGGACAGGGCTCCCACGAGCAGTACTTC.

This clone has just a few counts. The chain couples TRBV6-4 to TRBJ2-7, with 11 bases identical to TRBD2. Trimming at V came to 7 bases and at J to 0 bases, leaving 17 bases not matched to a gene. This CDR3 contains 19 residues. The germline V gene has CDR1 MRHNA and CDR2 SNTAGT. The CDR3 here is CASTPPLLLAGAPSYEQYF. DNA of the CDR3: TGTGCCAGCACCCCGCCCCTTTTACTAGCGGGAGCCCCCTCCTACGAGCAGTACTTC.

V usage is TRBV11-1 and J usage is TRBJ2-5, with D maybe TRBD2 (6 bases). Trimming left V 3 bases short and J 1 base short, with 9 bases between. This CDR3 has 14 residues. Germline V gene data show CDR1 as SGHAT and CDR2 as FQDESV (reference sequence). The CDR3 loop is CASSLGGRQETQYF. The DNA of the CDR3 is TGTGCCAGCAGCTTGGGGGGTCGCCAAGAGACCCAGTACTTC.

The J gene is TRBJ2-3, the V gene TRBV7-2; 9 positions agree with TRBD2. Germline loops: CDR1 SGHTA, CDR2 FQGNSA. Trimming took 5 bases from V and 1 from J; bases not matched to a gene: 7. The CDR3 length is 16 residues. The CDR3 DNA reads TGTGCCAGCAGCCAGAGGCGGGGGGGCGGCACAGATACGCAGTATTTT. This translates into CASSQRRGGGTDTQYF.

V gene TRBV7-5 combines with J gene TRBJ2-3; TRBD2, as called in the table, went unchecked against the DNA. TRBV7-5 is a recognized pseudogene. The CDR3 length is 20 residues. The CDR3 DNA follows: TGTGCCAGAAGCACTGGAGCGACTAGCGGGTGTTTCCTTGGCACAGATACGCAGTATTTT. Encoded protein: CARSTGATSGCFLGTDTQYF.

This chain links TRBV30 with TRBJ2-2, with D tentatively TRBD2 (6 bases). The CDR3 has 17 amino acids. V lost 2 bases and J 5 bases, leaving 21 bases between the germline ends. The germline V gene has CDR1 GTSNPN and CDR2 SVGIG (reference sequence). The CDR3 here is CAWSRNGRGARTGELFF. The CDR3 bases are TGTGCCTGGAGTAGGAACGGGAGAGGAGCGAGGACCGGGGAGCTGTTTTTT.

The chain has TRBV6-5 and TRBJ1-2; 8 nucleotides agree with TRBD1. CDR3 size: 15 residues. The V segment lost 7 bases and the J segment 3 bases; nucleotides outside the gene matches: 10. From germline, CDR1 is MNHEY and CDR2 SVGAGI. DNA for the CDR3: TGTGCCAGCACTCCCAGGGGGCTCCCGGACTATGGCTACACCTTC. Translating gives CASTPRGLPDYGYTF.

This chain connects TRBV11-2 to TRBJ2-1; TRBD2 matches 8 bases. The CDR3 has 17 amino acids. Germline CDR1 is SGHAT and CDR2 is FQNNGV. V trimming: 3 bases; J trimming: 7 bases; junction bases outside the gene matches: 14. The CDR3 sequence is CASSFLIRSAGDNEQFF. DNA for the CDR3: TGTGCCAGCAGCTTCCTGATTCGCTCAGCGGGAGATAATGAGCAGTTCTTC.

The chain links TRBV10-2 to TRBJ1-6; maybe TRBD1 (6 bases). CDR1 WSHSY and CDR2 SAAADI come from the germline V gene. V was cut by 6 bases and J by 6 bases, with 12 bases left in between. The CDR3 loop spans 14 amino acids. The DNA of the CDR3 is TGCGCCAGCAGGTCCGGGACATTTAATTCACCCCTCCACTTT. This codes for CASRSGTFNSPLHF.

The CDR3 DNA is TGTGCCAGCAGCTTGGTAGGGGGATCAGGAAACACCATATATTTT. Its translation: CASSLVGGSGNTIYF. This sequence joins TRBV5-6 and TRBJ1-3, with D possibly matching TRBD1 (6 bases). Per the germline V gene, CDR1 is SGHDT and CDR2 is YYEEEE. V lost 0 bases, J lost 4 bases, and 11 bases lay in between. CDR3 length: 15 residues.

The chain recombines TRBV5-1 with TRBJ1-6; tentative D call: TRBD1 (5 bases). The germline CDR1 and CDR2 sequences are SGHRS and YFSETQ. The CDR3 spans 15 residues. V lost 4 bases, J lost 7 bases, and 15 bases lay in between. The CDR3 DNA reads TGCGCCAGCAGCCGGCTGGACAATGCAAATTCACCCCTCCACTTT. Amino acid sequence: CASSRLDNANSPLHF.

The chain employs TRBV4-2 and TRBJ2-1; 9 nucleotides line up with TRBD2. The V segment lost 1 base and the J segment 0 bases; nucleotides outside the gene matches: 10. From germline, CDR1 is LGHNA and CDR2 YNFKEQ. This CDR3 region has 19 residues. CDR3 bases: TGTGCCAGCAGCCAAGTAGGTGTTAGCGGGGGCCGCTCCTACAATGAGCAGTTCTTC. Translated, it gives CASSQVGVSGGRSYNEQFF.

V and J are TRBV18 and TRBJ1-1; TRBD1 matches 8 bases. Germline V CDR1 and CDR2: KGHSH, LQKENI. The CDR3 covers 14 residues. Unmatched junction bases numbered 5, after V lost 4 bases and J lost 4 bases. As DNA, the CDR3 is TGTGCCAGCTCACTAGGACAGGGTGGCACTGAAGCTTTCTTT. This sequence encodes CASSLGQGGTEAFF. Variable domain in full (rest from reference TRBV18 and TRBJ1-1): NAGVMQNPRHLVRRRGQEARLRCSPMKGHSHVYWYRQLPEEGLKFMVYLQKENIIDESGMPKERFSAEFPKEGPSILRIQQVVRGDSAAYFCASSLGQGGTEAFFGQGTRLTVV.

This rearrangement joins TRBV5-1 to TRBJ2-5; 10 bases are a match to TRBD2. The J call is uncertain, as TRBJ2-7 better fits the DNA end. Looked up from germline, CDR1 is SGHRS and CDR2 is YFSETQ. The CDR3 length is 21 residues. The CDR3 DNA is TGCGCCAGCAGCCCTCCCCTCCGGCCTAGCGGGAGTGTAAACCCGACCTACGAGCAGTACTTC. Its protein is CASSPPLRPSGSVNPTYEQYF.

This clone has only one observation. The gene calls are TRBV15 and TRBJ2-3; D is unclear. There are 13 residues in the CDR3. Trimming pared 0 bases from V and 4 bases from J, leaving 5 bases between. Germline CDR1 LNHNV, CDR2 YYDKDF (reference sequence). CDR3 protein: CATSRDRPDTQYF. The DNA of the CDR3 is TGTGCCACCAGCAGAGACAGGCCAGATACGCAGTATTTT.